Listed below are T cell receptor beta chains from one sample, sequenced in a study of blood T cell repertoires in COVID-19. Generated by immunoSEQ multiplex PCR, the TCRdb table keeps only in-frame clones and is missing some. The sample carries 62,000 or so clones, about 86% recorded once. Sequencing was performed on peripheral blood. The receptors derive from an older woman with acute or convalescent COVID-19. CDR3s include the opening cysteine and the closing phenylalanine or tryptophan. The D gene is left open where the match is weak.

j_gene: TRBJ2-7; d_gene: TRBD2; v_gene: TRBV7-6; CDR3nt: TGTGCCAGCAGCTGGACTAGCGGTTACGAGCAGTACTTC; CDR3aa: CASSWTSGYEQYF
j_gene: TRBJ1-5; d_gene: .; v_gene: TRBV5-5; CDR3nt: TGTGCCAGCAGCTTGGGGGCAGGCGATAACAGCAATCAGCCCCAGCATTTT; CDR3aa: CASSLGAGDNSNQPQHF
j_gene: TRBJ1-2; d_gene: .; v_gene: TRBV28; CDR3nt: TGTGCCACCCATCAAATTTATGGCTACACCTTC; CDR3aa: CATHQIYGYTF
j_gene: TRBJ1-5; d_gene: TRBD1; v_gene: TRBV6-1; CDR3nt: TGTGCCAGCAGTGACCGGGACAGGGGAGGAAGTCAGCCCCAGCATTTT; CDR3aa: CASSDRDRGGSQPQHF
j_gene: TRBJ2-1; d_gene: TRBD2; v_gene: TRBV5-1; CDR3nt: TGCGCCAGCAGCTTGGGGACTAGCTACAATGAGCAGTTCTTC; CDR3aa: CASSLGTSYNEQFF
j_gene: TRBJ1-1; d_gene: .; v_gene: TRBV18; CDR3nt: TGTGCCAGCTCACCACAACAGATGGATGTCAGTTTAGCTTTCTTT; CDR3aa: CASSPQQMDVSLAFF
j_gene: TRBJ2-1; d_gene: TRBD1; v_gene: TRBV19; CDR3nt: TGTGCCAGTAGTGCCCGGACAGGGCGGTTGGACGAGCAGTTCTTC; CDR3aa: CASSARTGRLDEQFF
j_gene: TRBJ2-1; d_gene: .; v_gene: TRBV19; CDR3nt: TGTGCCAGTAGTCCCGGGACAAATCAACGGCAGTTCTTC; CDR3aa: CASSPGTNQRQFF
j_gene: TRBJ2-3; d_gene: TRBD2; v_gene: TRBV5-6; CDR3nt: TGTGCCAGCAGCTTGGTTAGCGGGGTGGTCCCAGATACGCAGTATTTT; CDR3aa: CASSLVSGVVPDTQYF
j_gene: TRBJ1-2; d_gene: TRBD1; v_gene: TRBV6-6; CDR3nt: TGTGCCAGCAGTTCAGCAGGGGGTGCTCTCGATGGCTACACCTTC; CDR3aa: CASSSAGGALDGYTF
j_gene: TRBJ2-1; d_gene: TRBD2; v_gene: TRBV18; CDR3nt: TGTGCCAGCTCACCCCTAGCGGGAGTCTACAATGAGCAGTTCTTC; CDR3aa: CASSPLAGVYNEQFF
j_gene: TRBJ1-3; d_gene: .; v_gene: TRBV2; CDR3nt: TGTGCCAGCAGTGGGGAGGGACGGTACTCTGGAAACACCATATATTTT; CDR3aa: CASSGEGRYSGNTIYF
j_gene: TRBJ2-5; d_gene: TRBD2; v_gene: TRBV11-2; CDR3nt: TGTGCCAGCAGCTTAGGAGTAGCGGGGGGAGGAGAGACCCAGTACTTC; CDR3aa: CASSLGVAGGGETQYF
j_gene: TRBJ2-7; d_gene: TRBD2; v_gene: TRBV15; CDR3nt: TGTGCCACCAGCAGAGAGGGGACTAGCGGGAATACCTACGAGCAGTACTTC; CDR3aa: CATSREGTSGNTYEQYF